The rows below give T cell receptor beta chains drawn from one sample of a study of monozygotic twins with inflammatory bowel disease. TCRdb re-called the 5' RACE reads; every CDR3 protein appears as one record, without DNA. Here the sample table reports 85,000 to 110,000 distinct CDR3 sequences. Sequencing used blood. These TCRs come from a human donor with ulcerative colitis or Crohn's disease, or a healthy co-twin of an affected twin (not recorded which). The CDR3 runs from the conserved cysteine through the conserved F or W.

v_gene,j_gene,CDR3aa
TRBV5-4,TRBJ2-7,CASSLQGPLSYEQYF
TRBV5-1,TRBJ1-5,CASSEQGGNQPQHF
TRBV5-1,TRBJ2-3,CASSYEGGPDTQYF
TRBV20-1,TRBJ1-1,CSARYGGTMNTEAFF
TRBV29-1,TRBJ2-1,CSAEPGITGEQFF
TRBV2,TRBJ2-3,CASSRDSTSTDTQYF
TRBV28,TRBJ1-6,CASSLIARENSPLHF
TRBV4-3,TRBJ2-7,CASSQDRAPSYEQYF
TRBV12-3/TRBV12-4,TRBJ2-1,CASSPPVSYNEQFF
TRBV12-3/TRBV12-4,TRBJ2-3,CASSYDYTQYF
TRBV30,TRBJ1-5,CAWSGVRQDQPQHF
TRBV7-8,TRBJ2-1,CASSRAGGSNEQFF
TRBV6-1,TRBJ2-7,CASSPKTAGGTYEQYF
TRBV6-2/TRBV6-3,TRBJ2-1,CASSWNSVSYNEQFF
TRBV20-1,TRBJ2-7,CSAADRADYEQYF
TRBV7-8,TRBJ2-4,CASSQGTGNILAKNIQYF
TRBV5-1,TRBJ2-3,CASSLATGGRTDTQYF
TRBV28,TRBJ2-2,CASRRGERRSSGELFF
TRBV28,TRBJ2-2,CASRATGERGFAGELFF
TRBV18,TRBJ2-5,CASSLGSGRETQYF
TRBV6-5,TRBJ1-5,CATFGNNFAHQPQHF
TRBV3-1,TRBJ2-7,CASSFNRGTSGYEQYF
TRBV19,TRBJ2-1,CASRLLGDNSYNEQFF
TRBV6-1,TRBJ2-2,CASREGELVPGELFF
TRBV7-3,TRBJ2-5,CASSMGQNQETQYF
TRBV3-1,TRBJ1-6,CASSPWSGVLGNSPLHF
TRBV20-1,TRBJ2-2,CSADPLGTGSSGELFF
TRBV12-3/TRBV12-4,TRBJ2-7,CASSFGHEQYF
TRBV7-2,TRBJ2-7,CASSPAGVGYEQYF
TRBV2,TRBJ2-2,CASRSVGPGELFF
TRBV20-1,TRBJ2-2,CSARVERPNHNTGELFF
TRBV24-1,TRBJ2-1,CATSDLSFGSHNEQFF
TRBV7-2,TRBJ2-4,CASSLRTGVAKNIQYF
TRBV20-1,TRBJ1-6,CSARDQGRAWSPLHF
TRBV4-3,TRBJ2-2,CASSQEGGFRTGELFF
TRBV6-1,TRBJ2-7,CATTLTGTASYEQYF
TRBV12-3/TRBV12-4,TRBJ1-3,CASSLVLRFEANTIYF
TRBV5-1,TRBJ2-7,CASSRDSYSYEQYF
TRBV27,TRBJ2-7,CASSPDTVSYEQYF
TRBV5-1,TRBJ2-1,CASSSGDRRDNEQFF
TRBV16,TRBJ1-4,CASSPRRPAEIPTTNEKLFF
TRBV6-5,TRBJ2-7,CASAGLSSYEQYF
TRBV5-1,TRBJ2-4,CASSLTFTGTGGASVKNMQYF
TRBV5-6,TRBJ2-4,CASSLVGQLAKNIQYF
TRBV9,TRBJ2-7,CASSVGSAATYEQYF
TRBV18,TRBJ2-7,CASSPTLQGKGLGEQYF
TRBV4-3,TRBJ2-1,CASSQATSSYNEQFF
TRBV6-4,TRBJ2-1,CASSEAGEVDEQFF
TRBV5-6,TRBJ2-7,CASSLETGVYEQYF